The rows below give T cell receptor beta chains drawn from one sample of a study of T cell repertoires in cytomegalovirus infection. In TCRdb, the reads were re-called with MiXCR into one record per CDR3 protein. The table records approximately 120,000 distinct CDR3 sequences, less than 30% of them present only once. Their target antigens are unknown. Material: CD8+ T cells from cultured PBMCs, obtained from culture after CMV antigen stimulation. The receptors come from a human donor in good health (CMV status not recorded). Some clones in this sample may be carry-over from other donors' samples. The CDR3 runs from the conserved cysteine through the conserved F or W. The order of the fields is D gene, clone size, V gene, J gene, CDR3 protein, CDR3 DNA. A D gene is named only where the DNA matches it firmly. Only part of the rows carry a size: once, few, many, or a class if the clone is expanded.

D gene: .; clone size: .; V gene: TRBV27; J gene: TRBJ2-7; CDR3 protein: CASREQSLTYEQYF; CDR3 DNA: TGTGCCAGCAGGGAACAGAGCCTTACTTACGAGCAGTACTTC
D gene: .; clone size: few; V gene: TRBV15; J gene: TRBJ1-5; CDR3 protein: CATSRDRPGVNQPQHF; CDR3 DNA: TGTGCCACCAGCAGAGATCGTCCAGGGGTAAATCAGCCCCAGCATTTT
D gene: TRBD1; clone size: once; V gene: TRBV2; J gene: TRBJ2-1; CDR3 protein: CASSGTGAITYNEQFF; CDR3 DNA: TGTGCCAGCAGTGGTACAGGGGCTATTACCTACAATGAGCAGTTCTTC
D gene: .; clone size: many; V gene: TRBV7-9; J gene: TRBJ2-3; CDR3 protein: CASSDFRMSTDTQYF; CDR3 DNA: TGTGCCAGCAGCGATTTTCGGATGAGCACAGATACGCAGTATTTT
D gene: .; clone size: many; V gene: TRBV28; J gene: TRBJ2-7; CDR3 protein: CASSLTNWFSEQYF; CDR3 DNA: TGTGCCAGCAGTTTAACCAATTGGTTCTCCGAGCAGTACTTC
D gene: TRBD1; clone size: .; V gene: TRBV19; J gene: TRBJ1-1; CDR3 protein: CASSMGQLEAFF; CDR3 DNA: TGTGCCAGTAGTATGGGACAGCTTGAAGCTTTCTTT
D gene: TRBD1; clone size: few; V gene: TRBV7-6; J gene: TRBJ2-7; CDR3 protein: CASSDGQGYEQYF; CDR3 DNA: TGTGCCAGCAGCGACGGACAGGGCTACGAGCAGTACTTC
D gene: .; clone size: .; V gene: TRBV6-5; J gene: TRBJ2-7; CDR3 protein: CASSYFRDTAPHEQYF; CDR3 DNA: TGTGCCAGCAGTTACTTTAGGGACACTGCCCCCCACGAGCAGTACTTC
D gene: .; clone size: .; V gene: TRBV12-3/TRBV12-4; J gene: TRBJ1-4; CDR3 protein: CASSFLGSYNEKLFF; CDR3 DNA: TGTGCCAGCAGTTTTCTCGGCAGCTATAATGAAAAACTGTTTTTT
D gene: .; clone size: once; V gene: TRBV4-3; J gene: TRBJ1-2; CDR3 protein: CASSQEWPGAGYGYTF; CDR3 DNA: TGCGCCAGCAGCCAAGAGTGGCCAGGGGCAGGCTATGGCTACACCTTC
D gene: .; clone size: few; V gene: TRBV6-2/TRBV6-3; J gene: TRBJ1-2; CDR3 protein: CASSYPPLELYGYTF; CDR3 DNA: TGTGCCAGCAGCTACCCTCCGCTGGAACTCTATGGCTACACCTTC
D gene: TRBD2; clone size: many; V gene: TRBV7-2; J gene: TRBJ2-3; CDR3 protein: CASSSTSGGTTDTQYF; CDR3 DNA: TGTGCCAGCAGCTCGACTAGCGGGGGAACCACAGATACGCAGTATTTT
D gene: TRBD1; clone size: .; V gene: TRBV19; J gene: TRBJ2-1; CDR3 protein: CASSISGQGFNEQFF; CDR3 DNA: TGTGCCAGTAGTATATCCGGACAGGGATTCAATGAGCAGTTCTTC
D gene: .; clone size: many; V gene: TRBV7-8; J gene: TRBJ2-7; CDR3 protein: CASSLAVPASYEQYF; CDR3 DNA: TGTGCCAGCAGCTTAGCGGTCCCTGCCTCCTACGAGCAGTACTTC
D gene: TRBD1; clone size: .; V gene: TRBV2; J gene: TRBJ1-1; CDR3 protein: CASSWGQSNTEAFF; CDR3 DNA: TGTGCCAGCAGTTGGGGACAGTCTAACACTGAAGCTTTCTTT
D gene: .; clone size: once; V gene: TRBV18; J gene: TRBJ2-1; CDR3 protein: CASSPNPPGVYNEQFF; CDR3 DNA: TGTGCCAGCTCACCAAACCCTCCCGGAGTCTACAATGAGCAGTTCTTC